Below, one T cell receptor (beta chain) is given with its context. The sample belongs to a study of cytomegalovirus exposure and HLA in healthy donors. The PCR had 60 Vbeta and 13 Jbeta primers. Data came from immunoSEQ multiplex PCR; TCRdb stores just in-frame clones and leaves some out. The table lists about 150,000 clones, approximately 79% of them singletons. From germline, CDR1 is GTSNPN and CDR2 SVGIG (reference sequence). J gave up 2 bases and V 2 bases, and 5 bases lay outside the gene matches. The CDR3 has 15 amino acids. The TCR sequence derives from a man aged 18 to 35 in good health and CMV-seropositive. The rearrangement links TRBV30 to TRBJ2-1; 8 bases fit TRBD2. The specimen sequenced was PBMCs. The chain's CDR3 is CAWSRGLGTYNEQFF. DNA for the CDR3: TGTGCCTGGAGTAGGGGACTAGGAACCTACAATGAGCAGTTCTTC.